This T cell receptor beta chain comes out of a study of T cells in Graves' hyperthyroidism and ophthalmopathy. Germline-derived CDR1 and CDR2 are SNHLY and FYNNEI. The junction had 14 bases not matched to a gene; V was cut back by 10 bases and J by 3 bases. This CDR3 comprises 16 residues. Amplified regions were TCR beta CDR3 sequences from RNA transcripts. TCR CDR3 regions were first amplified by RT-PCR with HTBI primers. TCRdb reprocessed the multiplex PCR reads with MiXCR, giving one entry per CDR3 protein. The profile shows roughly 500,000 distinct CDR3 sequences, roughly 45% of them singletons. Lactation, pregnancy, other autoimmune disease or uncontrolled infection led to exclusion of patients.

This sequence joins TRBV2 and TRBJ2-2, with 7 positions matching TRBD2. The sequence was collected from an adult woman with Graves' disease, either hyperthyroidism or ophthalmopathy (not recorded which). The sample taken for sequencing was peripheral blood or thyroid tissue (not recorded which). In DNA form, the CDR3 reads TGTGCCACCAGCCGGGGACGCGGGAGAGACACCGGGGAGCTGTTTTTT. Translated, it gives CATSRGRGRDTGELFF.